This T cell receptor (beta chain) comes out of a study of T cells in women clearing cervical HPV infection. Study-wide background: Cases were women with histologically confirmed HPV16-related CIN3 or worse, including 2 invasive cancers. For cases, blood was sampled a median approximately 150 days after lesion detection, interquartile range about 80 to 220 days.

This CDR3 has 15 amino acids. Germline-derived CDR1 and CDR2 are PRHDT and FYEKMQ (reference sequence). Concerning this clone: Read data end 3 residues before the CDR3 end; the end is taken from the germline J gene.

Each participant carried one incident cervical HPV16 infection only. Assay used: immunoSEQ multiplex PCR; TCRdb lists only in-frame clones, some missing. The listing records approximately 40,000 clones. The sequenced material came from blood buffy coat. The clonotype originates from a woman aged 18-70 years with a cervical HPV16 infection that either progressed to CIN3+ or cleared (not recorded which). The genes are TRBV13 and TRBJ1-2; 9 bases fit TRBD1. CDR3 DNA, as far as it was read: TGTGCCAGCAGCTTAGCCGACAGGGGGGTGAAGGGC. Translated, it gives CASSLADRGVKG. The entire CDR3 protein is CASSLADRGVKGYTF. The complete variable domain, with remaining parts taken from reference TRBV13 and TRBJ1-2, reads AAGVIQSPRHLIKEKRETATLKCYPIPRHDTVYWYQQGPGQDPQFLISFYEKMQSDKGSIPDRFSAQQFSDYHSELNMSSLELGDSALYFCASSLADRGVKGYTFGSGTRLTVV.